This entry lists 12 T cell receptor beta chains sequenced from one sample in a study of shared clonotypes between healthy human individuals. Measured with immunoSEQ multiplex PCR; TCRdb has only the in-frame clones, and not every one. The repertoire consists of 2 million to 2.5 million clones, with about nine tenths occurring once and the leading ten covering around 0.4%. The material sequenced was naive CD4+ T cells from PBMCs. Stated subset: CD45RA+ positively selected. These receptors all come from a man younger than 35 in good health. Some clones in this sample may be carry-over from other donors' samples.

V is TRBV7-9 and J is TRBJ1-2; 9 bases match TRBD1. Trimming took 5 bases from V and 4 from J; bases not matched to a gene: 8. This CDR3 is built from 15 residues. Germline CDR1 and CDR2: SEHNR and FQNEAQ (reference sequence). The CDR3 region has the DNA TGTGCCAGCAGCCCCGCGGACAGGGGTTCCTATGGCTACACCTTC. It translates to CASSPADRGSYGYTF.

On this clone itself: Other DNA sequences in this specimen translate into the identical CDR3. The CDR3 region is CASSLVAGAYNEQFF. CDR3 in DNA: TGCGCCAGCAGCTTGGTGGCAGGGGCCTACAATGAGCAGTTCTTC. The chain recombines TRBV5-1 with TRBJ2-1, with a weak D call TRBD1 (6 bases). Deletions cut 0 bases from V and 2 bases from J, with 9 bases between. This CDR3 contains 15 residues. From germline, CDR1 is SGHRS and CDR2 YFSETQ.

This clone has only a few counts. The chain uses TRBV5-1 and TRBJ1-1; 8 nucleotides align to TRBD1. CDR3 length: 15 residues. V was pared by 4 bases and J by 4 bases, with 9 bases of the junction left unmatched. CDR1 is SGHRS, CDR2 YFSETQ, per germline. CDR3 nucleotides: TGCGCCAGCAGCGACGCAGGGGGCGACGTCACTGAAGCTTTCTTT. This codes for CASSDAGGDVTEAFF.

The rearrangement links TRBV5-6 to TRBJ2-1; D gene uncertain. V was cut by 1 base and J by 6 bases, with 17 bases left in between. Germline CDR1 is SGHDT and CDR2 is YYEEEE. The CDR3 is 16 amino acids. The CDR3 is CASSLRRIVSGNEQFF. In DNA form, the CDR3 reads TGTGCCAGCAGCTTGAGGCGTATAGTTTCCGGCAATGAGCAGTTCTTC.

CDR3 DNA sequence: TGTGCCAGCTCACCACCGCGGTCGGCCCAGGCGAACACCATATATTTT. Residues: CASSPPRSAQANTIYF. The chain is built from TRBV18 and TRBJ1-3; D call uncertain. The CDR3 loop spans 16 amino acids. Germline V gene data show CDR1 as KGHSH and CDR2 as LQKENI. The V gene lost 0 bases and the J gene lost 7 bases, with 16 bases spanning the gap.

The chain combines TRBV5-1 with TRBJ2-3; no clear D. V gave up 2 bases and J gave up 3 bases, with 10 bases separating them. CDR1 and CDR2 from the germline V gene are SGHRS and YFSETQ. The CDR3 has 14 amino acids. The CDR3 protein is CASSFAARTDTQYF. Written as DNA, the CDR3 is TGCGCCAGCAGCTTTGCGGCCAGGACAGATACGCAGTATTTT.

The CDR3 DNA is TGTGCCATCAGTCGACAGGGGGCGACCCAAGAGACCCAGTACTTC. Protein: CAISRQGATQETQYF. The chain employs TRBV10-3 and TRBJ2-5, with 10 positions matching TRBD1. The J segment lost 1 base and the V segment lost 5 bases, leaving 4 bases of the junction unmatched. The CDR3 loop spans 15 amino acids. CDR1 is ENHRY, CDR2 SYGVKD, per germline.

J is TRBJ1-5 and V is TRBV2; 7 positions agree with TRBD1. Looked up from germline, CDR1 is SNHLY and CDR2 is FYNNEI. This CDR3 is built from 14 residues. V gave up 4 bases and J gave up 9 bases; unmatched junction bases: 9. In nucleotides, the CDR3 is TGTGCCAGCAGTGTGGGGACAGCTCAAGGGCCCCAGCATTTT. Its translation: CASSVGTAQGPQHF. Filled out from reference TRBV2 and TRBJ1-5, the complete variable domain reads EPEVTQTPSHQVTQMGQEVILRCVPISNHLYFYWYRQILGQKVEFLVSFYNNEISEKSEIFDDQFSVERPDGSNFTLKIRSTKLEDSAMYFCASSVGTAQGPQHFGDGTRLSIL.

V gene TRBV28 combines with J gene TRBJ2-7, with D unresolved. V lost 7 bases, J lost 12 bases, and 22 bases lay in between. CDR1 and CDR2 (germline): MDHEN, SYDVKM. The CDR3 loop spans 13 amino acids. The DNA of the CDR3 is TGTGCCAGCACCTACCCGGGTAACAGAGACGTGTACTTC. Amino acids: CASTYPGNRDVYF.

The chain employs TRBV6-1 and TRBJ1-2; unclear D gene. Per the germline V gene, CDR1 is MNHNS and CDR2 is SASEGT. The V end was cut by 11 bases, the J end by 5 bases, with 12 bases between. The CDR3 is 11 residues long. CDR3 residues: CAGGGSYGYTF. The CDR3 nucleotides are TGTGCCGGTGGTGGCTCATATGGCTACACCTTC.

The J gene is TRBJ2-3, the V gene TRBV6-6; D may be TRBD2 (6 bases). V lost 4 bases to trimming and J lost 10 bases, with 9 bases between them. The CDR3 loop spans 11 amino acids. Germline lookup yields CDR1 MNHNY and CDR2 SVGAGI (reference sequence). For the CDR3, the DNA is TGTGCCAGCAGTTGGGGAGGAGCGCAGTATTTT. Translation gives CASSWGGAQYF.

This clone was found once. V and J are TRBV28 and TRBJ2-5; the D is unclear. From germline, CDR1 is MDHEN and CDR2 SYDVKM. CDR3 length: 14 residues. V was clipped by 6 bases and J by 3 bases, with 14 bases between them. CDR3 amino acids: CASSPGSGKETQYF. DNA for the CDR3: TGTGCCAGCAGCCCCGGTTCTGGGAAAGAGACCCAGTACTTC.